Listed below are T cell receptor beta chains from one sample, sequenced in a study of technical replicates of blood from a few donors. The data were produced by immunoSEQ multiplex PCR, yet TCRdb's version contains in-frame clones alone and is incomplete. There are fewer than 90,000 clones in the sample; roughly 93% occur only once, and around 0.37% lies in the top ten. Source material: T cells isolated from PBMCs. These receptors originate from a human donor in good health. The CDR3 runs from the conserved cysteine through the conserved F or W. The order of the fields is V gene, J gene, D gene, clone size, CDR3 protein, CDR3 DNA. A D gene is named only where the DNA matches it firmly. Clone size is shown for a subset of rows, as once, few, many or a class of expanded clone.

v_call: TRBV2
j_call: TRBJ1-5
d_call: TRBD1
clone_size: NA
cdr3_aa: CASSGTGGGGNQPQHF
cdr3_nt: TGTGCCAGCAGCGGGACAGGGGGCGGGGGCAATCAGCCCCAGCATTTT

v_call: TRBV7-9
j_call: TRBJ1-1
d_call: TRBD1
clone_size: NA
cdr3_aa: CASSSLTVTGMNTEAFF
cdr3_nt: TGTGCCAGCAGCTCCTTAACCGTGACAGGGATGAACACTGAAGCTTTCTTT

v_call: TRBV25-1
j_call: TRBJ1-5
d_call: NA
clone_size: once
cdr3_aa: CASSRSNQPQHF
cdr3_nt: TGTGCCAGCAGCAGATCCAATCAGCCCCAGCATTTT

v_call: TRBV5-1
j_call: TRBJ2-5
d_call: TRBD2
clone_size: NA
cdr3_aa: CASSYGLAGGETQYF
cdr3_nt: TGCGCCAGCAGCTACGGACTAGCGGGAGGCGAGACCCAGTACTTC

v_call: TRBV19
j_call: TRBJ1-1
d_call: NA
clone_size: NA
cdr3_aa: CASSIGTINTEAFF
cdr3_nt: TGTGCCAGTAGTATCGGGACAATCAACACTGAAGCTTTCTTT

v_call: TRBV9
j_call: TRBJ2-5
d_call: NA
clone_size: NA
cdr3_aa: CASSVGQIQETQYF
cdr3_nt: TGTGCCAGCAGCGTCGGACAGATCCAAGAGACCCAGTACTTC

v_call: TRBV5-6
j_call: TRBJ2-5
d_call: TRBD1
clone_size: NA
cdr3_aa: CASSLPGQQETQYF
cdr3_nt: TGTGCCAGCAGCTTACCGGGACAGCAAGAGACCCAGTACTTC

v_call: TRBV7-8
j_call: TRBJ1-1
d_call: NA
clone_size: NA
cdr3_aa: CASSPEEIGATEAFF
cdr3_nt: TGTGCCAGCAGCCCCGAAGAGATAGGAGCTACTGAAGCTTTCTTT

v_call: TRBV11-2
j_call: TRBJ1-1
d_call: NA
clone_size: once
cdr3_aa: CASSLDWGGEEAFF
cdr3_nt: TGTGCCAGCAGCTTAGATTGGGGGGGAGAGGAAGCTTTCTTT

v_call: TRBV5-1
j_call: TRBJ1-1
d_call: NA
clone_size: NA
cdr3_aa: CASSLATGNTEAFF
cdr3_nt: TGCGCCAGCAGCTTGGCCACAGGGAACACTGAAGCTTTCTTT

v_call: TRBV19
j_call: TRBJ2-1
d_call: TRBD2
clone_size: NA
cdr3_aa: CASSLHLAGVINEQFF
cdr3_nt: TGTGCCAGTAGTCTCCATCTAGCGGGGGTTATTAATGAGCAGTTCTTC

v_call: TRBV19
j_call: TRBJ1-5
d_call: NA
clone_size: once
cdr3_aa: CASSIVLGHQPQHF
cdr3_nt: TGTGCCAGTAGTATAGTTCTGGGGCATCAGCCCCAGCATTTT

v_call: TRBV7-9
j_call: TRBJ2-7
d_call: NA
clone_size: NA
cdr3_aa: CASSLVSGLPYEQYF
cdr3_nt: TGTGCCAGCAGCTTAGTTTCAGGGCTCCCCTACGAGCAGTACTTC

v_call: TRBV29-1
j_call: TRBJ2-6
d_call: TRBD1
clone_size: once
cdr3_aa: CSVDIDRGWANVLTF
cdr3_nt: TGCAGCGTTGATATCGACAGGGGCTGGGCCAACGTCCTGACTTTC

v_call: TRBV10-3
j_call: TRBJ1-2
d_call: NA
clone_size: NA
cdr3_aa: CAIREIGQYGYTF
cdr3_nt: TGTGCCATCAGAGAGATAGGACAGTATGGCTACACCTTC

v_call: TRBV20-1
j_call: TRBJ2-2
d_call: NA
clone_size: few
cdr3_aa: CSATGTGELFF
cdr3_nt: TGCAGTGCTACCGGGACCGGGGAGCTGTTTTTT

v_call: TRBV6-1
j_call: TRBJ1-5
d_call: TRBD1
clone_size: NA
cdr3_aa: CASSEVLTGENQPQHF
cdr3_nt: TGTGCCAGCAGTGAGGTATTGACAGGGGAGAATCAGCCCCAGCATTTT

v_call: TRBV9
j_call: TRBJ1-3
d_call: NA
clone_size: NA
cdr3_aa: CASSDYSGNTIYF
cdr3_nt: TGTGCCAGCAGCGACTACTCTGGAAACACCATATATTTT

v_call: TRBV5-4
j_call: TRBJ2-3
d_call: NA
clone_size: NA
cdr3_aa: CASSLYWGRSTDTQYF
cdr3_nt: TGTGCCAGCAGCTTGTATTGGGGGAGGAGCACAGATACGCAGTATTTT

v_call: TRBV30
j_call: TRBJ2-3
d_call: NA
clone_size: NA
cdr3_aa: CAWSVRRVVDTQYF
cdr3_nt: TGTGCCTGGAGTGTACGGCGGGTTGTTGATACGCAGTATTTT

v_call: TRBV9
j_call: TRBJ1-1
d_call: NA
clone_size: NA
cdr3_aa: CASSVVDGTEAFF
cdr3_nt: TGTGCCAGCAGCGTAGTAGATGGCACTGAAGCTTTCTTT

v_call: TRBV6-6
j_call: TRBJ2-3
d_call: NA
clone_size: NA
cdr3_aa: CASSLQGGQADTQYF
cdr3_nt: TGTGCCAGCAGCCTACAGGGTGGGCAGGCAGATACGCAGTATTTT

v_call: TRBV29-1
j_call: TRBJ1-2
d_call: NA
clone_size: NA
cdr3_aa: CSVLPPSNYGYTF
cdr3_nt: TGCAGCGTACTTCCTCCTTCTAACTATGGCTACACCTTC

v_call: TRBV2
j_call: TRBJ1-1
d_call: NA
clone_size: few
cdr3_aa: CASSKNMNTEAFF
cdr3_nt: TGTGCCAGCAGTAAGAACATGAACACTGAAGCTTTCTTT

v_call: TRBV6-5
j_call: TRBJ2-3
d_call: TRBD2
clone_size: NA
cdr3_aa: CASTPLAGGDTQYF
cdr3_nt: TGTGCCAGCACCCCCCTAGCGGGAGGAGATACGCAGTATTTT

v_call: TRBV29-1
j_call: TRBJ2-1
d_call: TRBD2
clone_size: once
cdr3_aa: CSADTSGSGDNEQFF
cdr3_nt: TGCAGCGCCGATACAAGCGGGAGTGGGGACAATGAGCAGTTCTTC

v_call: TRBV14
j_call: TRBJ2-5
d_call: NA
clone_size: NA
cdr3_aa: CASSQRTAKETQYF
cdr3_nt: TGTGCCAGCAGCCAGCGGACAGCTAAAGAGACCCAGTACTTC

v_call: TRBV28
j_call: TRBJ2-1
d_call: NA
clone_size: NA
cdr3_aa: CASSLLGGYNEQFF
cdr3_nt: TGTGCCAGCAGTTTGCTCGGGGGCTACAATGAGCAGTTCTTC

v_call: TRBV28
j_call: TRBJ1-2
d_call: NA
clone_size: few
cdr3_aa: CASRPRQVETYGYTF
cdr3_nt: TGTGCCAGCAGACCCCGACAGGTAGAGACCTATGGCTACACCTTC

v_call: TRBV6-5
j_call: TRBJ1-5
d_call: NA
clone_size: NA
cdr3_aa: CASSPSVWQPQHF
cdr3_nt: TGTGCCAGCAGCCCCTCGGTTTGGCAGCCCCAGCATTTT

v_call: TRBV2
j_call: TRBJ2-7
d_call: TRBD1
clone_size: NA
cdr3_aa: CASSEHRGSWQYF
cdr3_nt: TGTGCCAGCAGTGAACACAGGGGAAGTTGGCAGTACTTC

v_call: TRBV13
j_call: TRBJ2-1
d_call: TRBD2
clone_size: NA
cdr3_aa: CASSRREGLSLEQFF
cdr3_nt: TGTGCCAGCAGTCGGAGGGAGGGCCTTTCCCTTGAGCAGTTCTTC

v_call: TRBV19
j_call: TRBJ1-3
d_call: NA
clone_size: NA
cdr3_aa: CASTHSGDSGNTIYF
cdr3_nt: TGTGCCAGTACCCACTCGGGGGACTCTGGAAACACCATATATTTT

v_call: TRBV19
j_call: TRBJ2-3
d_call: TRBD2
clone_size: NA
cdr3_aa: CASRHLGLADTDTQYF
cdr3_nt: TGTGCCAGTAGACACCTAGGACTAGCGGACACAGATACGCAGTATTTT

v_call: TRBV5-4
j_call: TRBJ2-7
d_call: TRBD1
clone_size: NA
cdr3_aa: CASSAGTGSYEQYF
cdr3_nt: TGTGCCAGCAGCGCCGGGACAGGGTCCTACGAGCAGTACTTC

v_call: TRBV10-3
j_call: TRBJ2-6
d_call: NA
clone_size: once
cdr3_aa: CAADSETPGANVLTF
cdr3_nt: TGTGCCGCGGACAGCGAAACCCCTGGGGCCAACGTCCTGACTTTC

v_call: TRBV6-5
j_call: TRBJ2-1
d_call: TRBD2
clone_size: NA
cdr3_aa: CASRAGLAKDEQFF
cdr3_nt: TGTGCCAGCAGGGCGGGACTAGCTAAGGATGAGCAGTTCTTC

v_call: TRBV5-4
j_call: TRBJ2-2
d_call: NA
clone_size: NA
cdr3_aa: CASSFHGIGELFF
cdr3_nt: TGTGCCAGCAGCTTTCACGGGATCGGGGAGCTGTTTTTT

v_call: TRBV7-9
j_call: TRBJ2-3
d_call: NA
clone_size: NA
cdr3_aa: CASIKTRDTQYF
cdr3_nt: TGTGCCAGCATCAAAACCAGAGATACGCAGTATTTT

v_call: TRBV5-1
j_call: TRBJ2-5
d_call: NA
clone_size: once
cdr3_aa: CASSLVPDQETQYF
cdr3_nt: TGCGCCAGCAGCTTGGTGCCGGACCAAGAGACCCAGTACTTC

v_call: TRBV2
j_call: TRBJ2-5
d_call: TRBD2
clone_size: NA
cdr3_aa: CASGTSGWVETQYF
cdr3_nt: TGTGCCAGCGGTACTAGCGGGTGGGTTGAGACCCAGTACTTC

v_call: TRBV7-8
j_call: TRBJ2-3
d_call: TRBD1
clone_size: once
cdr3_aa: CASSLVGRTGGAADTQYF
cdr3_nt: TGTGCCAGCAGCTTAGTAGGCCGAACAGGGGGCGCCGCAGATACGCAGTATTTT

v_call: TRBV29-1
j_call: TRBJ2-1
d_call: TRBD2
clone_size: NA
cdr3_aa: CSPGLAGGNEQFF
cdr3_nt: TGCAGCCCGGGACTAGCGGGTGGCAATGAGCAGTTCTTC

v_call: TRBV5-4
j_call: TRBJ2-7
d_call: NA
clone_size: NA
cdr3_aa: CASSLLSENPSNEQYF
cdr3_nt: TGTGCCAGCAGCTTGCTTAGCGAGAACCCTTCCAACGAGCAGTACTTC

v_call: TRBV13
j_call: TRBJ2-3
d_call: TRBD2
clone_size: NA
cdr3_aa: CASSFGTSGQDTQYF
cdr3_nt: TGTGCCAGCAGCTTCGGGACTAGCGGCCAAGATACGCAGTATTTT

v_call: TRBV19
j_call: TRBJ2-3
d_call: TRBD2
clone_size: NA
cdr3_aa: CASSATSGRAYTDTQYF
cdr3_nt: TGTGCCAGTAGTGCCACTAGCGGGAGGGCCTACACAGATACGCAGTATTTT

v_call: TRBV13
j_call: TRBJ2-2
d_call: TRBD2
clone_size: NA
cdr3_aa: CASDLAGANTGELFF
cdr3_nt: TGTGCCAGCGATCTAGCGGGAGCGAACACCGGGGAGCTGTTTTTT

v_call: TRBV9
j_call: TRBJ1-3
d_call: NA
clone_size: NA
cdr3_aa: CASSVPSSGNTIYF
cdr3_nt: TGTGCCAGCAGCGTTCCTAGCTCTGGAAACACCATATATTTT

v_call: TRBV4-2
j_call: TRBJ2-7
d_call: TRBD2
clone_size: NA
cdr3_aa: CASSQAKREAEQYF
cdr3_nt: TGTGCCAGCAGCCAAGCTAAGCGGGAGGCCGAGCAGTACTTC

v_call: TRBV4-1
j_call: TRBJ1-1
d_call: TRBD1
clone_size: NA
cdr3_aa: CASSQERVQGEEAFF
cdr3_nt: TGCGCCAGCAGCCAAGAGAGGGTTCAGGGGGAGGAAGCTTTCTTT

v_call: TRBV2
j_call: TRBJ2-7
d_call: TRBD2
clone_size: NA
cdr3_aa: CASSDGLATYEQYF
cdr3_nt: TGTGCCAGCAGTGATGGACTAGCTACTTACGAGCAGTACTTC

v_call: TRBV19
j_call: TRBJ1-2
d_call: NA
clone_size: NA
cdr3_aa: CASSISDSNYGYTF
cdr3_nt: TGTGCCAGTAGTATTTCGGACAGTAACTATGGCTACACCTTC

v_call: TRBV7-9
j_call: TRBJ2-3
d_call: NA
clone_size: once
cdr3_aa: CASNSGADTQYF
cdr3_nt: TGTGCCAGCAACTCAGGTGCCGATACGCAGTATTTT

v_call: TRBV27
j_call: TRBJ2-6
d_call: NA
clone_size: NA
cdr3_aa: CASSSTISGANVLTF
cdr3_nt: TGTGCCAGCAGTTCGACAATCTCTGGGGCCAACGTCCTGACTTTC

v_call: TRBV27
j_call: TRBJ2-1
d_call: TRBD1
clone_size: NA
cdr3_aa: CASSLQQGAYNEQFF
cdr3_nt: TGTGCCAGCAGTTTACAACAGGGGGCATACAATGAGCAGTTCTTC

v_call: TRBV15
j_call: TRBJ2-2
d_call: NA
clone_size: NA
cdr3_aa: CATSRQENTGELFF
cdr3_nt: TGTGCCACCAGCAGGCAGGAGAACACCGGGGAGCTGTTTTTT